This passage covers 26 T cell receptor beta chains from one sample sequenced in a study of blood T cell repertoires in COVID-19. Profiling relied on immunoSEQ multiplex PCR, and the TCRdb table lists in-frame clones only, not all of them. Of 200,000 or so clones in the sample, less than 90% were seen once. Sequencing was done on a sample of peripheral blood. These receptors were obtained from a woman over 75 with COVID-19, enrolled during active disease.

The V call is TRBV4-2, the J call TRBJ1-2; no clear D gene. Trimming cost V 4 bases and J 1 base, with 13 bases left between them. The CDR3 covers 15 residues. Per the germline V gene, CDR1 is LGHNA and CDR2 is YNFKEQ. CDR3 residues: CASSPESTGNYGYTF. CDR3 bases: TGTGCCAGCAGCCCGGAGTCGACGGGTAACTATGGCTACACCTTC.

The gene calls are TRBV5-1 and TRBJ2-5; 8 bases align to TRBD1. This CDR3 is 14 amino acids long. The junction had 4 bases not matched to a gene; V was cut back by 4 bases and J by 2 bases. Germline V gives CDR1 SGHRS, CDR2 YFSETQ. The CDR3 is CASSPGTGQETQYF. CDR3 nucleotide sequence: TGCGCCAGCAGCCCCGGGACAGGACAAGAGACCCAGTACTTC.

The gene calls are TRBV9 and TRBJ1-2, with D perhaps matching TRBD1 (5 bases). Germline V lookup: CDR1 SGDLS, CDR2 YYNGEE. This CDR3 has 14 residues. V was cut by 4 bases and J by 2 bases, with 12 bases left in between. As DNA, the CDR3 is TGTGCCAGCAGCCCATGGACACAAAACTATGGCTACACCTTC. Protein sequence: CASSPWTQNYGYTF.

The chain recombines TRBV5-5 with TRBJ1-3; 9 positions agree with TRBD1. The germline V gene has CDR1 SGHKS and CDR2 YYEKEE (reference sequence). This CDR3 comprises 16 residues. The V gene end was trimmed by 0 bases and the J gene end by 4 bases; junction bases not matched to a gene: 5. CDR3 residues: CASSLVGTGMGNTIYF. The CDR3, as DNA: TGTGCCAGCAGCTTGGTCGGGACAGGGATGGGAAACACCATATATTTT.

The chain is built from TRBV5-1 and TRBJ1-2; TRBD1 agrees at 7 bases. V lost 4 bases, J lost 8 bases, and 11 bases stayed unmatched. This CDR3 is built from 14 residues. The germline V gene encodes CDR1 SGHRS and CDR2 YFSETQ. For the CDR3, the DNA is TGCGCCAGCAGCCTCAATAAGGGGGCGTGGGGCTACACCTTC. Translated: CASSLNKGAWGYTF.

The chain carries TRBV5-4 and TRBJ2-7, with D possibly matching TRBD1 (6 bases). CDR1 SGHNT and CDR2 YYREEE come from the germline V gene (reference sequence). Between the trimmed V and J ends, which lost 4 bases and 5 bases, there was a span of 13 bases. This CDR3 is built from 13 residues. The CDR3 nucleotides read TGTGCCAGCAGCCGTACAGGGTTTAACGAGCAGTACTTC. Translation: CASSRTGFNEQYF.

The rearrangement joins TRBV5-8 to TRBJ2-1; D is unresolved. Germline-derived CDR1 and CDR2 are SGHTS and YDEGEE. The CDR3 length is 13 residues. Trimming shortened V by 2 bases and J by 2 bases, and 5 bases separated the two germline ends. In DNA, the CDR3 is TGTGCCAGCAGCTTTCTCCCCTACAATGAGCAGTTCTTC. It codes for CASSFLPYNEQFF.

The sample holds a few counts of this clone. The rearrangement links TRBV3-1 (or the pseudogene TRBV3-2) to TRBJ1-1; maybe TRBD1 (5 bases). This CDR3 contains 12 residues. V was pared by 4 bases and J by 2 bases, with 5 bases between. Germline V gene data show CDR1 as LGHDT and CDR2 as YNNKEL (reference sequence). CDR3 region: CASSRTNTEAFF. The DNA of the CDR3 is TGTGCCAGCAGCCGGACAAACACTGAAGCTTTCTTT.

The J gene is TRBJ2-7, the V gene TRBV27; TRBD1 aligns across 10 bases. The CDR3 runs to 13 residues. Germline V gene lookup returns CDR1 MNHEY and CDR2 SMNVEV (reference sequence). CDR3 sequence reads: CASSKTGTGVYSV. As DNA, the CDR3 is TGTGCCAGCAGTAAAACCGGGACAGGGGTTTATTCCGTC.

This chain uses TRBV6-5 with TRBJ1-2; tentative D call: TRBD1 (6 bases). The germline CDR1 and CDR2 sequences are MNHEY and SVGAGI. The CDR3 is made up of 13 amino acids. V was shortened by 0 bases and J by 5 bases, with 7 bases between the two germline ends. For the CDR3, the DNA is TGTGCCAGCAGTTACTCGGGACAATATGGCTACACCTTC. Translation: CASSYSGQYGYTF.

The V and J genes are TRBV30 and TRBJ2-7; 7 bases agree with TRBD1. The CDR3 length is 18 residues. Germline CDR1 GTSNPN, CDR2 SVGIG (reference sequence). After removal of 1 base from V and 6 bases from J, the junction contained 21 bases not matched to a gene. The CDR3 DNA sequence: TGTGCCTGGAGTGGATTCTCCCTAGGGGGCAGGGGGTTCCGCGAGCAGTACTTC. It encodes CAWSGFSLGGRGFREQYF.

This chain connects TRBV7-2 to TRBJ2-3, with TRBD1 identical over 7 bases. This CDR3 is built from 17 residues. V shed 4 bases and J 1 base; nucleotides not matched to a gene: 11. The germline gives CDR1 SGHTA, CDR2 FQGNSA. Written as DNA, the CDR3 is TGTGCCAGCAGCTCCCCAACAGGGGAAGTCCGCACAGATACGCAGTATTTT. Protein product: CASSSPTGEVRTDTQYF.

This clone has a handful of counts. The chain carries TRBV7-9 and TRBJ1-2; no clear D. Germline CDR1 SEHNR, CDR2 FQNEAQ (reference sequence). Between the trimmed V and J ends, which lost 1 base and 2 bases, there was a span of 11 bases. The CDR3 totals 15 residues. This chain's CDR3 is CASSLVPTPNYGYTF. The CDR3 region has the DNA TGTGCCAGCAGCTTAGTCCCGACACCCAACTATGGCTACACCTTC.

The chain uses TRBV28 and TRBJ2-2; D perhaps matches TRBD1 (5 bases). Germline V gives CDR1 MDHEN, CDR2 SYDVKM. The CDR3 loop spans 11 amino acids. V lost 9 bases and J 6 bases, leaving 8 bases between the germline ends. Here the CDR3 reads CASQGPGELFF. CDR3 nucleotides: TGTGCCAGTCAGGGTCCCGGGGAGCTGTTTTTT.

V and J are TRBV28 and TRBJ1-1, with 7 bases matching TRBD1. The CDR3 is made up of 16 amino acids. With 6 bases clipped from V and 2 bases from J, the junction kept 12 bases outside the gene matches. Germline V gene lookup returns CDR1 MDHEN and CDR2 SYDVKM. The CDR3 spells CASSISGGKGNTEAFF. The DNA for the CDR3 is TGTGCCAGCAGCATCTCAGGGGGAAAGGGAAACACTGAAGCTTTCTTT.

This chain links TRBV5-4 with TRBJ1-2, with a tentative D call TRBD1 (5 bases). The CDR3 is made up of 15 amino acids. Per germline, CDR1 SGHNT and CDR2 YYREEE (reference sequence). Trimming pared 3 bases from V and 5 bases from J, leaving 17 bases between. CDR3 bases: TGTGCCAGCAGCTCGGGAGGGGACGGACTTTATGGCTACACCTTC. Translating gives CASSSGGDGLYGYTF.

The CDR3 sequence: CASSFLREQFF. The CDR3 DNA follows: TGTGCCAGCAGTTTCCTCCGGGAGCAGTTCTTC. This sequence joins TRBV6-2 or TRBV6-3 and TRBJ2-1, with D unresolved. The CDR3 runs to 11 residues. The V and J ends lost 4 bases and 10 bases respectively, with 8 bases between them. Germline values: CDR1 MNHEY, CDR2 SVGEGT.

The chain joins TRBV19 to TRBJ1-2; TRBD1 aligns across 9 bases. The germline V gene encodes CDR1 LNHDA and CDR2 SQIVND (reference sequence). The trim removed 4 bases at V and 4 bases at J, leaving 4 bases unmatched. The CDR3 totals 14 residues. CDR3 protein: CASSTRDRVYGYTF. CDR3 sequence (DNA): TGTGCCAGTAGTACTCGGGACAGGGTCTATGGCTACACCTTC.

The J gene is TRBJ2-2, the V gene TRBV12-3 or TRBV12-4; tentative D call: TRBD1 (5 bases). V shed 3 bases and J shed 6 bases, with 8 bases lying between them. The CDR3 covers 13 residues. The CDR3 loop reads CASSLWGAGELFF. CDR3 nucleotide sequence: TGTGCCAGCAGTTTGTGGGGCGCCGGGGAGCTGTTTTTT.

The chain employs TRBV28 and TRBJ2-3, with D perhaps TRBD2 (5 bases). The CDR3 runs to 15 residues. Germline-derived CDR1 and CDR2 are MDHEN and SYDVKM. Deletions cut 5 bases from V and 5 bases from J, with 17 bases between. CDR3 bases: TGTGCCAGCAGTCCACTCGGGGAGCTCCTAGATACGCAGTATTTT. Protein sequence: CASSPLGELLDTQYF.

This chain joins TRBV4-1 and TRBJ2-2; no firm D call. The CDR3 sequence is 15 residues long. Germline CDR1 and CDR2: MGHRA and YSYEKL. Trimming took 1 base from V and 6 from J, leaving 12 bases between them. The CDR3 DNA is TGCGCCAGCAGCCAAGCCCTCGGAGCCGCCGGGGAGCTGTTTTTT. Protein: CASSQALGAAGELFF.

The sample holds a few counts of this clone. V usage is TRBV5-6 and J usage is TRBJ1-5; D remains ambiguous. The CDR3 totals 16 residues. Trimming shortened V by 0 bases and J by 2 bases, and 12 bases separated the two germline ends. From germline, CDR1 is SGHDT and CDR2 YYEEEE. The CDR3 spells CASSLERSKGNQPQHF. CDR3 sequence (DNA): TGTGCCAGCAGCTTGGAGAGGAGTAAGGGCAATCAGCCCCAGCATTTT.

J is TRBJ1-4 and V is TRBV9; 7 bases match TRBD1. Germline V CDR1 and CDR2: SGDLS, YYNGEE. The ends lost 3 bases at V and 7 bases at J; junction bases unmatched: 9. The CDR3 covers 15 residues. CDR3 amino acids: CASSGQGTTREKLFF. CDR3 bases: TGTGCCAGCAGCGGACAGGGAACCACGCGTGAAAAACTGTTTTTT.

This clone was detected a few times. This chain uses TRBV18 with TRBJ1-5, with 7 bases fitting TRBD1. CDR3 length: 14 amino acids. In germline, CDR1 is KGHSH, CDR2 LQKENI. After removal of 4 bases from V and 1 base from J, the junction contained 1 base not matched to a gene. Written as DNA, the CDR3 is TGTGCCAGCTCACAGGGACAGAGCAATCAGCCCCAGCATTTT. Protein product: CASSQGQSNQPQHF.

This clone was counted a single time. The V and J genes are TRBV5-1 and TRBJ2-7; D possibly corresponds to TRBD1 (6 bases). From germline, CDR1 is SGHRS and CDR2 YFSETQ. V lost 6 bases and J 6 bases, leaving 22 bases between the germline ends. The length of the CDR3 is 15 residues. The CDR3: CASKTQGGASGEQYF. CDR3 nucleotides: TGCGCCAGCAAGACACAGGGCGGCGCTTCAGGCGAGCAGTACTTC.

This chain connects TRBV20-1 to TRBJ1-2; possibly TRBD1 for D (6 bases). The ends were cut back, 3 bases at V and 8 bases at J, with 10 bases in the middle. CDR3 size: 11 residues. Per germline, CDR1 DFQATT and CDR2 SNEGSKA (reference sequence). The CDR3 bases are TGCAGTGCTAGTACAGGGTTAGGCTACACCTTC. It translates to CSASTGLGYTF.